This entry concerns a single T cell receptor beta chain. The data are from a study of blood T cell repertoires in COVID-19. Study summary: There were acute and convalescent COVID-19 samples, and they came from the United States, Italy and Spain. PBMCs, B-cell-depleted T cells, or T cells were the source of the cDNA or gDNA that made up the material.

V was pared by 3 bases and J by 0 bases, with 11 bases of the junction left unmatched. From germline, CDR1 is SEHNR and CDR2 FQNEAQ (reference sequence). This CDR3 region has 18 residues. Profiled with immunoSEQ multiplex PCR; TCRdb holds only in-frame clones, not every one. The top ten hold approximately 12% of the sample, which has tens of thousands of clones, approximately 88% seen once. This chain joins TRBV7-9 and TRBJ1-3; 7 positions match TRBD1. The clonotype comes from a human donor in a cohort sampled during active COVID-19. The sequencing sample was made of peripheral blood. CDR3 DNA sequence: TGTGCCAGCAGCTTTCAGGGGGTCCAGAAAAGCTCTGGAAACACCATATATTTT. This encodes CASSFQGVQKSSGNTIYF.